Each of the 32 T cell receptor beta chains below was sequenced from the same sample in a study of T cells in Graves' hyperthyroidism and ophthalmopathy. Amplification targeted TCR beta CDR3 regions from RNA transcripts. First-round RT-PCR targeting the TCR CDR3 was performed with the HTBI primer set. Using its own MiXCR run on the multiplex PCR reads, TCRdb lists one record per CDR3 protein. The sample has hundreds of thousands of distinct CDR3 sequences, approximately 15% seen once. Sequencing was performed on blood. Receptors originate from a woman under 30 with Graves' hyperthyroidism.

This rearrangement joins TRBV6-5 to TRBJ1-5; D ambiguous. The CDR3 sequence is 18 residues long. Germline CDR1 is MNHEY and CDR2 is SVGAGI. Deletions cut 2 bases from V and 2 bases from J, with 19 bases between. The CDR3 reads CASSYALREGGGNQPQHF. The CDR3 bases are TGTGCCAGCAGTTACGCCCTTAGGGAGGGTGGAGGCAATCAGCCCCAGCATTTT.

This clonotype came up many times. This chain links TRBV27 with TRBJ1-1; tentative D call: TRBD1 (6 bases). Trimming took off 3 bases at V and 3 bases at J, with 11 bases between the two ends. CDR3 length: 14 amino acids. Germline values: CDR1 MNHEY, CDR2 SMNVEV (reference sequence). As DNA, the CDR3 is TGTGCCAGCAGTTTGGGGGCCTGGGACACTGAAGCTTTCTTT. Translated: CASSLGAWDTEAFF.

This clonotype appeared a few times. CDR3 loop: CASSQAPPGRGTDTQYF. CDR3 bases: TGCGCCAGCAGCCAAGCCCCACCGGGCCGGGGCACAGATACGCAGTATTTT. This rearrangement joins TRBV4-3 to TRBJ2-3; D not resolved. The ends were cut back, 1 base at V and 1 base at J, with 15 bases in the middle. The CDR3 covers 17 residues. Germline V gene sequence: CDR1 LGHNA, CDR2 YSLEER.

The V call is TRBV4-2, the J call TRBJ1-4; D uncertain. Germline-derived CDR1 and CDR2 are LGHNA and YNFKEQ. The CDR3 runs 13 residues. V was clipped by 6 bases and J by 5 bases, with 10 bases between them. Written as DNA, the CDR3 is TGTGCCAGCAGTCCCCACAACAATGAAAAACTGTTTTTT. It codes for CASSPHNNEKLFF.

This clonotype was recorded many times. The DNA of the CDR3 is TGTGCCAGCAGCTTATTGAACAACAGGGCGAACACAGATACGCAGTATTTT. It translates to CASSLLNNRANTDTQYF. The chain couples TRBV7-8 to TRBJ2-3, with a possible D match to TRBD1 (6 bases). The CDR3 is 17 residues long. CDR1 and CDR2 from the germline V gene are SGHVS and FQNEAQ. V lost 2 bases and J lost 2, with 17 bases in between.

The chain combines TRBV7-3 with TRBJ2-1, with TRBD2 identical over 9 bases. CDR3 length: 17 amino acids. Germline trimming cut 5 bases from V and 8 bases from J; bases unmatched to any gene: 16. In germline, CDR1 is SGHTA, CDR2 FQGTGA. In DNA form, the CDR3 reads TGTGCCAGCAGCCTTTCAGGGGCTAGCGGGACCTGGGATGAGCAGTTCTTC. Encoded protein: CASSLSGASGTWDEQFF.

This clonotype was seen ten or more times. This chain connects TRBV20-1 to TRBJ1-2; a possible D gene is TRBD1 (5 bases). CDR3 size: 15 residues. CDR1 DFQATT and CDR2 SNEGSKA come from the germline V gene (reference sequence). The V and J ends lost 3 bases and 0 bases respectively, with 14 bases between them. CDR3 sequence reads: CSASLQGGTNYGYTF. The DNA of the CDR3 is TGCAGTGCTAGTTTGCAGGGCGGTACTAACTATGGCTACACCTTC.

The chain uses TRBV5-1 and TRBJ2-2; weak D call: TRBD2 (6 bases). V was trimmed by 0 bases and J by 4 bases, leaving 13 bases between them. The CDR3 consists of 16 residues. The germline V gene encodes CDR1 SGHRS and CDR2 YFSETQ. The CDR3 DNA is TGCGCCAGCAGCTTGGGTGCGGGGCCGAGCACCGGGGAGCTGTTTTTT. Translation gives CASSLGAGPSTGELFF. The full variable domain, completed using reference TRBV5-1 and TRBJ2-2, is KAGVTQTPRYLIKTRGQQVTLSCSPISGHRSVSWYQQTPGQGLQFLFEYFSETQRNKGNFPGRFSGRQFSNSRSEMNVSTLELGDSALYLCASSLGAGPSTGELFFGEGSRLTVL.

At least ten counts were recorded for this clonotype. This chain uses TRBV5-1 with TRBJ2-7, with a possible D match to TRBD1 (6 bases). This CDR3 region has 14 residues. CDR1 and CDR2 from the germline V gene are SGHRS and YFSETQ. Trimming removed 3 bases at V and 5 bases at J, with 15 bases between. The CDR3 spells CASSSSRGADEQYF. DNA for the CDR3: TGCGCCAGCAGCTCATCCAGGGGTGCGGACGAGCAGTACTTC.

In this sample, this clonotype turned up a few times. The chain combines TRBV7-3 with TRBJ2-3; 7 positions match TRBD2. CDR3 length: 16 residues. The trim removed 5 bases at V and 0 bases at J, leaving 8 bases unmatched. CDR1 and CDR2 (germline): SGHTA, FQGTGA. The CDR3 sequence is CASSPSGGGSTDTQYF. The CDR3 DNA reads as TGTGCCAGCAGCCCCTCGGGCGGGGGAAGCACAGATACGCAGTATTTT.

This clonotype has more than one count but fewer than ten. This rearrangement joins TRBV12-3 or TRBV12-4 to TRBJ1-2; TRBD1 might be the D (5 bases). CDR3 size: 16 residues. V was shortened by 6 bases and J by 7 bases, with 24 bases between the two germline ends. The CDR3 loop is CASSQSMRHRDRGYTF. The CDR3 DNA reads TGTGCCAGCAGCCAATCAATGAGACATCGGGACCGTGGCTACACCTTC.

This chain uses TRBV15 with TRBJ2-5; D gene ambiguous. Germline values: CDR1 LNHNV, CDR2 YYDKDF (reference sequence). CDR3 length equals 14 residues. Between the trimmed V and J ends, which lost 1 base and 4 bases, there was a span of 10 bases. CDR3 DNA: TGTGCCACCAGCAGAGTAGGACCCCCAGAGACCCAGTACTTC. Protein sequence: CATSRVGPPETQYF. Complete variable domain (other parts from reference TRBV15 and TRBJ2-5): DAMVIQNPRYQVTQFGKPVTLSCSQTLNHNVMYWYQQKSSQAPKLLFHYYDKDFNNEADTPDNFQSRRPNTSFCFLDIRSPGLGDTAMYLCATSRVGPPETQYFGPGTRLLVL.

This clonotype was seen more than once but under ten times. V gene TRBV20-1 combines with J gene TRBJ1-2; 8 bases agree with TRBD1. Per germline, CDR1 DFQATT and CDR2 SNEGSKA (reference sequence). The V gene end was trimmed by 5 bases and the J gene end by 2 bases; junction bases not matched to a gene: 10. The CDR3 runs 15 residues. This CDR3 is CSAPAGQGRNYGYTF. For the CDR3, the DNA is TGCAGTGCTCCCGCCGGACAGGGTAGAAACTATGGCTACACCTTC.

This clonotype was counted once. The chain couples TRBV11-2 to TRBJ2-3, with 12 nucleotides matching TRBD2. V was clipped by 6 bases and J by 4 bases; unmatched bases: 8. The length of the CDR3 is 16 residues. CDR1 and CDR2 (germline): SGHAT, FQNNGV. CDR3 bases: TGTGCCAGCAGTTACACTAGCGGGAGGCTACCAGATACGCAGTATTTT. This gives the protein CASSYTSGRLPDTQYF.

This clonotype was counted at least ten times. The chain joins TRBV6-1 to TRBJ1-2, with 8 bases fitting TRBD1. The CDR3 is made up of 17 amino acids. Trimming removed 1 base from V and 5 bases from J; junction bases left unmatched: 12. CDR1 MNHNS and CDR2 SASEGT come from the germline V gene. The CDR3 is CASSEDPDRALLYGYTF. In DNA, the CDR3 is TGTGCCAGCAGTGAAGACCCGGACAGGGCCCTCCTGTATGGCTACACCTTC.

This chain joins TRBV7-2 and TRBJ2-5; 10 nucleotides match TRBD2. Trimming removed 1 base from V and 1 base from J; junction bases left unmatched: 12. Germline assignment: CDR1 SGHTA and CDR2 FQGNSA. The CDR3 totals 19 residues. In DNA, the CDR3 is TGTGCCAGCAGCTTAGTACCTAGCGGGAGAGGTAGGATCCAAGAGACCCAGTACTTC. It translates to CASSLVPSGRGRIQETQYF. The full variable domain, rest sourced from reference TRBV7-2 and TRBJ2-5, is GAGVSQSPSNKVTEKGKDVELRCDPISGHTALYWYRQSLGQGLEFLIYFQGNSAPDKSGLPSDRFSAERTGGSVSTLTIQRTQQEDSAVYLCASSLVPSGRGRIQETQYFGPGTRLLVL.

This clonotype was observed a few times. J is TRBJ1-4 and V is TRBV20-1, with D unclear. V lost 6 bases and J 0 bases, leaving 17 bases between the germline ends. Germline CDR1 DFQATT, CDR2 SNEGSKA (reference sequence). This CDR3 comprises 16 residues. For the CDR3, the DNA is TGCAGTGCGCCGACATCGACACTCACAACTAATGAAAAACTGTTTTTT. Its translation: CSAPTSTLTTNEKLFF.

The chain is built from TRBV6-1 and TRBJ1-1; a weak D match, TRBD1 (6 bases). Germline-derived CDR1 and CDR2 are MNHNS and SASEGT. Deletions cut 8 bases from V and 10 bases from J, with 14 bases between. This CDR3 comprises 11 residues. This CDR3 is CASERGVGAFF. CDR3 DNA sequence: TGTGCCAGCGAGAGGGGGGTGGGAGCTTTCTTT.

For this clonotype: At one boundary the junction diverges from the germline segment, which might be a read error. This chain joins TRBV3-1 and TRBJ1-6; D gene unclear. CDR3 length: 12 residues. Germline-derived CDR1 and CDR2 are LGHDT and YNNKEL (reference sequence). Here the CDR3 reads CASSQGQSPPHF. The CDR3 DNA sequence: TGTGCCAGCAGCCAAGGGCAGTCACCCCCCCACTTT.

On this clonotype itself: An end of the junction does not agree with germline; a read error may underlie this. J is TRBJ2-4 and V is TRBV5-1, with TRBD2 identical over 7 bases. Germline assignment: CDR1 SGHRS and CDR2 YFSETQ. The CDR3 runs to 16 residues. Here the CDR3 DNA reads TGCGCCGGCAGCATTCTAGCGGAGCCCGCCAAAAACATTCAGTACTTC. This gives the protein CAGSILAEPAKNIQYF.

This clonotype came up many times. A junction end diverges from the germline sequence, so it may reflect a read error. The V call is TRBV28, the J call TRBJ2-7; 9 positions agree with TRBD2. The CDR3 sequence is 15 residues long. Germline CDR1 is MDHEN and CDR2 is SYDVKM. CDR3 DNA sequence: TGTACCAGCAGTCCATCCGGGACTAGCTTCTCCGAGCAGTACTTC. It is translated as CTSSPSGTSFSEQYF.

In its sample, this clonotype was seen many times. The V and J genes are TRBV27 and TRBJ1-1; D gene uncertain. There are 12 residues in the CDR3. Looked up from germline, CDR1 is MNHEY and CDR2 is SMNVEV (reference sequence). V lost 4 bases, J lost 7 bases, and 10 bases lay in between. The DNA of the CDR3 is TGTGCCAGCAGTTCTGCCGTGGGTGAAGCTTTCTTT. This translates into CASSSAVGEAFF.

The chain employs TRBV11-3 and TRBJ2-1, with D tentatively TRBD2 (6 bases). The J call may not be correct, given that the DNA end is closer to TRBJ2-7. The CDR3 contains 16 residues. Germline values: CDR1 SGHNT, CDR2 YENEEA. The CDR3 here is CASSRLGGWRNNEQYF. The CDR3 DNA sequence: TGTGCCAGCAGCCGCCTTGGGGGGTGGCGGAACAATGAGCAGTACTTC.

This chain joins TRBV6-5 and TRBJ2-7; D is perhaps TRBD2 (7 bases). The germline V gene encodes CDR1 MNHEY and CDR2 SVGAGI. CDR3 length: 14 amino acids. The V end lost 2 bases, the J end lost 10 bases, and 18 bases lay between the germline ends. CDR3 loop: CASSYGRGASDQYF. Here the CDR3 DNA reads TGTGCCAGCAGTTACGGGAGGGGGGCCTCCGATCAGTACTTC.

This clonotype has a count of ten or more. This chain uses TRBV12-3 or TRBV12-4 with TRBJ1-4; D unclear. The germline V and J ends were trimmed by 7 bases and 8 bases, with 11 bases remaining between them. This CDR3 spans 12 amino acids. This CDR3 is CASIQQSEKLFF. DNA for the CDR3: TGTGCCAGCATCCAGCAGTCGGAAAAACTGTTTTTT.

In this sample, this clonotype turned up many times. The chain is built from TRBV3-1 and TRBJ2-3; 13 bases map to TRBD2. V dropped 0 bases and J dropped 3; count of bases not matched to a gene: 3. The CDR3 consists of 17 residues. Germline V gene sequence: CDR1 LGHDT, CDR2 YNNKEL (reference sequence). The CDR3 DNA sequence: TGTGCCAGCAGCCAAGATCTGGGACTAGCGGGGACAGATACGCAGTATTTT. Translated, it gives CASSQDLGLAGTDTQYF.

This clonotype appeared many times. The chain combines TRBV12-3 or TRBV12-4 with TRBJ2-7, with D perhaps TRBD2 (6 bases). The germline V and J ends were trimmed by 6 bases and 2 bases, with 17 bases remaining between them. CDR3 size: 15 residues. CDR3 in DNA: TGTGCCAGCAGGTTAAACGGGGGAAACACCTACGAGCAGTACTTC. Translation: CASRLNGGNTYEQYF.

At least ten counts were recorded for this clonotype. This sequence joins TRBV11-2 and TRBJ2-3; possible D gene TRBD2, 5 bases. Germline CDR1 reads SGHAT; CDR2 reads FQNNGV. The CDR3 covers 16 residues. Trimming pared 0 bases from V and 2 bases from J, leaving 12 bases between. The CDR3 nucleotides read TGTGCCAGCAGCTTAGAGGAAACGGGAACCACAGATACGCAGTATTTT. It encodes CASSLEETGTTDTQYF.

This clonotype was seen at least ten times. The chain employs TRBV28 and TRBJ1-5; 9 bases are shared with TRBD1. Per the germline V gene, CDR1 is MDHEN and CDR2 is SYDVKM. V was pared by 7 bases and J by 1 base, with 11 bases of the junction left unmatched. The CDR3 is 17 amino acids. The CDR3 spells CASNGPQGAQSNQPQHF. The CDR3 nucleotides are TGTGCCAGCAATGGACCACAGGGGGCGCAGAGCAATCAGCCCCAGCATTTT.

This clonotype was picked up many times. This chain's CDR3 is CASSFRGNIQYF. DNA of the CDR3: TGTGCCAGCAGTTTCCGAGGGAACATTCAGTACTTC. The chain links TRBV28 to TRBJ2-4, with a tentative D call TRBD2 (5 bases). V lost 3 bases and J lost 7, with 7 bases in between. Germline CDR1 and CDR2: MDHEN and SYDVKM. The CDR3 runs 12 residues.

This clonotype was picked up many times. The CDR3 nucleotides are TGCGCCAGCAGACTGGCCCCAACCTCGAACACTGAAGCTTTCTTT. Protein sequence: CASRLAPTSNTEAFF. The rearrangement uses TRBV5-1 and TRBJ1-1; no firm D call. Germline V gives CDR1 SGHRS, CDR2 YFSETQ. V dropped 5 bases and J dropped 1 base, with 15 bases sitting between them. There are 15 residues in the CDR3.

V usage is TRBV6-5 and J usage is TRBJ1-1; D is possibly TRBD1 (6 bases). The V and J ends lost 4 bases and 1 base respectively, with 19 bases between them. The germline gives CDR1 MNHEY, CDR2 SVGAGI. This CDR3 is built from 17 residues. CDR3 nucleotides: TGTGCCAGCAGTTTGGGGGACACGAGGAGGAGGAACACTGAAGCTTTCTTT. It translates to CASSLGDTRRRNTEAFF.